The TCR beta chain under discussion was sequenced for a study of blood T cell repertoires in COVID-19. At the level of the study: The origin of the acute and convalescent COVID-19 samples was the United States, Italy and Spain. The analysed material was cDNA or gDNA that came from T cells, B-cell-depleted T cells, or PBMCs.

As handled by the study authors: For nucleated cells, counts were estimated from reference gene primer amplification. Produced via immunoSEQ multiplex PCR; TCRdb's table is partial and in-frame only. For V, J and clone size, that table is used; D and trimming come from the DNA. The table has about 190,000 clones, approximately 79% seen once; the top ten hold roughly 12%. Sample: peripheral blood. The TCR originated in a woman aged 50 to 60 with acute or convalescent COVID-19.

CDR3 in DNA: TGTGCCAGCAGCTTAGACAGGGATACGCAGTATTTT. Protein product: CASSLDRDTQYF. This sequence joins TRBV7-2 and TRBJ2-3, with a possible D match to TRBD1 (5 bases). The CDR3 length is 12 residues. Germline assignment: CDR1 SGHTA and CDR2 FQGNSA. V was pared by 1 base and J by 6 bases, with 5 bases between.